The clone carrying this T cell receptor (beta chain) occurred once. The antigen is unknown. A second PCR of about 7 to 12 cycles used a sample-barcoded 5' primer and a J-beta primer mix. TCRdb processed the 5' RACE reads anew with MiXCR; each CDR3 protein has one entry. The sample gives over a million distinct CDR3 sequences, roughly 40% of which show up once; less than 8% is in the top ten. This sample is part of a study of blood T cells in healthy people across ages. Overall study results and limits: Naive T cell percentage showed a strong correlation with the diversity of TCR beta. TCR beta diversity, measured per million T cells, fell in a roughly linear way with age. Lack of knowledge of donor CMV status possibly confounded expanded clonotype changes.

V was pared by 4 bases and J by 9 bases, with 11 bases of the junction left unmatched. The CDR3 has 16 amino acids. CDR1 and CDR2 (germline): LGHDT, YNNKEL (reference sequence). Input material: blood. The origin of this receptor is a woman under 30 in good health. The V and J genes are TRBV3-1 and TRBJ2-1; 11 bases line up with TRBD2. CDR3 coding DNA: TGTGCCAGCAGCCGGGTTAGCGGGGGGGCAGCTTTTGAGCAGTTCTTC. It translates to CASSRVSGGAAFEQFF.